These 4 T cell receptor beta chains came from one sample sequenced in a study of radiation and T cells in renal cell carcinoma (TCRdb year 2020). Library preparation was by the immunoSEQ multiplex PCR assay. TCRdb obtained this table from immuneACCESS and retained in-frame rearrangements with V and J assigned. These tables miss some clones; where compared with another copy, unresolved V genes account for less than half of the shortfall, and the remainder is unexplained. The sample records tens of thousands of clones, more than 80% of which are singletons. The top ten clonotypes cover 25% to 35% of the sample. The time point label, as the study defines it: blood 2 weeks post-SBRT. The treatment or condition tag for this specimen amounts to: 15 Gy SBRT to primary tumor, nephrectomy 4 weeks later. Specimen: blood, collected from a patient whose treatment included radiotherapy and nephrectomy. These receptors were taken from a woman aged 70-85 years with renal cell carcinoma.

CDR3 protein: CASSNPTRLNTEAFF. DNA of the CDR3: TGCGCCAGCAGTAATCCGACAAGGTTAAACACTGAAGCTTTCTTT. This sequence joins TRBV5-1 and TRBJ1-1, with D uncertain. The CDR3 extends over 15 amino acids. Trimming left V 5 bases short and J 2 bases short, with 16 bases between. Germline V gives CDR1 SGHRS, CDR2 YFSETQ.

This chain connects TRBV7-2 to TRBJ1-1; D gene uncertain. The length of the CDR3 is 14 residues. V was pared by 1 base and J by 2 bases, with 8 bases between. CDR1 SGHTA and CDR2 FQGNSA come from the germline V gene. Here the CDR3 DNA reads TGTGCCAGCAGCTTAGGGGCAAGAAACACTGAAGCTTTCTTT. Protein: CASSLGARNTEAFF. The full variable domain, rest sourced from reference TRBV7-2 and TRBJ1-1, is GAGVSQSPSNKVTEKGKDVELRCDPISGHTALYWYRQSLGQGLEFLIYFQGNSAPDKSGLPSDRFSAERTGGSVSTLTIQRTQQEDSAVYLCASSLGARNTEAFFGQGTRLTVV.

The chain joins TRBV7-9 to TRBJ1-1; D not resolved. The CDR3 contains 12 residues. V lost 0 bases and J lost 7, with 6 bases in between. The V gene's germline CDR1 is SEHNR and CDR2 FQNEAQ (reference sequence). This CDR3 reads CASSLARLEAFF. Here the CDR3 DNA reads TGTGCCAGCAGCTTAGCCAGACTTGAAGCTTTCTTT.

The chain carries TRBV6-1 and TRBJ2-7, with unresolved D. V was shortened by 5 bases and J by 6 bases, with 14 bases between the two germline ends. The CDR3 is 13 residues long. Germline V CDR1 and CDR2: MNHNS, SASEGT. The CDR3 nucleotides read TGTGCCAGCAGTTATGTATCTCTCGGCGAGCAGTACTTC. Translated, it gives CASSYVSLGEQYF.